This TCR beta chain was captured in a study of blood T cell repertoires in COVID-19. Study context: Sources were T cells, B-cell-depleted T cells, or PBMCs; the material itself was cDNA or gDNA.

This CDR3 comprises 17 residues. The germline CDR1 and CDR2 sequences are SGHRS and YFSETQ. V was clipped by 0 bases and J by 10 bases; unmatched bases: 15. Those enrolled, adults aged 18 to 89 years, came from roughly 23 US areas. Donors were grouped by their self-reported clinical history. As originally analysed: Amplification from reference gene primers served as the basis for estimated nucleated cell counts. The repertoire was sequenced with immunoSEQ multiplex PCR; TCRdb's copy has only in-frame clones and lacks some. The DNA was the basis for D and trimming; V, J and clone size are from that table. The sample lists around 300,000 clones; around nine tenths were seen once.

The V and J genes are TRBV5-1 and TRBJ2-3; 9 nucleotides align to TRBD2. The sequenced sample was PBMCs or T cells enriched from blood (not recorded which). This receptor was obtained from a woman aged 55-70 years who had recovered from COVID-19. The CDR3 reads CASSLDGGAGGAGAQYF. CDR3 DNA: TGCGCCAGCAGCTTGGATGGCGGCGCGGGGGGGGCGGGCGCGCAGTATTTT.